This T cell receptor beta chain was observed in a study of T cells after posttransplantation cyclophosphamide. Findings and limits, study-wide: TRB overlap between skin or GI tissue T cells and blood was limited. Donor-recipient repertoire similarity was low at 1-2 months, rising over year one. After PTCy, TRB diversity resembled that of CNI/methotrexate controls.

Using immunoSEQ multiplex PCR, the repertoire was profiled, and TCRdb retains in-frame clones only, with some absent. Listed for the sample are 30,000 to 40,000 clones, none seen a single time. This clone was observed at least ten times. No antigen is known for it. This CDR3 has 15 residues. Germline V gives CDR1 MNHEY, CDR2 SVGAGI. Trimming took off 4 bases at V and 10 bases at J, with 20 bases between the two ends. On the day of bone marrow donation, the related graft donor provided peripheral blood. The sequenced sample was PBMCs. The sequence was obtained from a man in his fifties or sixties in good health, CMV-negative, and a related stem cell transplant donor. The rearrangement joins TRBV6-5 to TRBJ2-1, with D maybe TRBD2 (5 bases). The CDR3 region is CASSFSSSPSKEQFF. The CDR3 bases are TGTGCCAGCAGTTTTTCTAGCAGCCCTAGCAAAGAGCAGTTCTTC.